Following are 31 T cell receptor beta chains from one sample sequenced in a study of T cell repertoires in cytomegalovirus infection. In TCRdb, the reads were re-called with MiXCR into one record per CDR3 protein. The sample yields approximately 990,000 distinct CDR3 sequences, around a third seen once. Antigen specificity for these receptors is unknown. Material: cultured CD8+ T cells from PBMCs, obtained from culture after CMV antigen stimulation. These receptors all stem from a human donor in good health (CMV status not recorded). Some clones in this sample may be carry-over from other donors' samples.

This clonotype was seen more than once but under ten times. The rearrangement links TRBV25-1 to TRBJ1-2; no clear D. This CDR3 region has 14 residues. Trimming took off 2 bases at V and 1 base at J, with 8 bases between the two ends. The germline CDR1 and CDR2 sequences are MGHDK and SYGVNS. DNA of the CDR3: TGTGCCAGCAGTGAACGTCGGCTTAACTATGGCTACACCTTC. Protein product: CASSERRLNYGYTF.

The chain is built from TRBV10-3 and TRBJ1-6; 11 bases match TRBD1. Germline V gene data show CDR1 as ENHRY and CDR2 as SYGVKD. Trimming took 6 bases from V and 12 from J; bases not matched to a gene: 7. The CDR3 spans 14 residues. The CDR3 sequence: CAIRASGTGGPLHF. The DNA of the CDR3 is TGTGCCATCAGAGCTTCCGGGACAGGGGGACCCCTCCACTTT.

The CDR3 region is CASSSRSSSYEQYF. The CDR3 bases are TGTGCCAGCAGTTCCCGGTCCAGCTCCTACGAGCAGTACTTC. The gene calls are TRBV6-6 and TRBJ2-7; no definite D call. Germline V gene lookup returns CDR1 MNHNY and CDR2 SVGAGI (reference sequence). CDR3 length: 14 residues. V was shortened by 4 bases and J by 0 bases, with 10 bases between the two germline ends.

This chain links TRBV27 with TRBJ2-5, with D unclear. V gave up 1 base and J gave up 4 bases, with 10 bases separating them. Germline V gives CDR1 MNHEY, CDR2 SMNVEV (reference sequence). This CDR3 is built from 14 residues. The CDR3 bases are TGTGCCAGCAGTTTATTTAGGAATGGAGAGACCCAGTACTTC. This codes for CASSLFRNGETQYF.

The chain combines TRBV6-5 with TRBJ1-3; TRBD1 aligns across 12 bases. The J segment lost 4 bases and the V segment lost 8 bases, leaving 15 bases of the junction unmatched. The germline gives CDR1 MNHEY, CDR2 SVGAGI. The CDR3 has 18 residues. The CDR3 spells CASGVFRGQGARGNTIYF. CDR3 coding DNA: TGTGCCAGCGGCGTGTTTAGGGGACAGGGGGCGAGAGGAAACACCATATATTTT.

V gene TRBV12-3 or TRBV12-4 combines with J gene TRBJ2-1; 11 bases are a match to TRBD2. Trimming at V came to 7 bases and at J to 8 bases, leaving 4 bases not matched to a gene. The CDR3 covers 13 residues. In DNA form, the CDR3 reads TGTGCCAGCACCTTACTAGCGGGGGATGAGCAGTTCTTC. Its translation is CASTLLAGDEQFF.

This sequence joins TRBV5-6 and TRBJ1-4; maybe TRBD1 (6 bases). This CDR3 is 14 amino acids long. V dropped 3 bases and J dropped 3 bases, with 9 bases sitting between them. Germline CDR1 SGHDT, CDR2 YYEEEE. The DNA of the CDR3 is TGTGCCAGCAGCTCGGACAGCTCTAATGAAAAACTGTTTTTT. This sequence encodes CASSSDSSNEKLFF.

V and J are TRBV6-2 or TRBV6-3 and TRBJ2-1; no clear D gene. The ends were cut back, 2 bases at V and 5 bases at J, with 16 bases in the middle. There are 16 residues in the CDR3. Germline CDR1 MNHEY, CDR2 SVGEGT. CDR3 DNA: TGTGCCAGCAGTTACCCCGAAAAGCTGGGGAACAATGAGCAGTTCTTC. It is translated as CASSYPEKLGNNEQFF.

The chain couples TRBV5-5 to TRBJ1-5, with D unclear. Germline CDR1 SGHKS, CDR2 YYEKEE (reference sequence). CDR3 size: 15 residues. Trimming stripped 4 bases from V and 3 bases from J, with 14 bases between. The CDR3 is CASSPVGLDNQPQHF. DNA of the CDR3: TGTGCCAGCAGCCCAGTGGGCTTGGACAATCAGCCCCAGCATTTT.

This clonotype was observed a few times. The genes are TRBV6-2 or TRBV6-3 and TRBJ1-1; TRBD1 agrees at 7 bases. Germline loops: CDR1 MNHEY, CDR2 SVGEGT. The CDR3 contains 18 residues. V gave up 2 bases and J gave up 0 bases; unmatched junction bases: 12. CDR3 coding DNA: TGTGCCAGCAGTTACGACAGGGTCCTGATACTCATGAACACTGAAGCTTTCTTT. It is translated as CASSYDRVLILMNTEAFF.

This clonotype was found once. V is TRBV6-5 and J is TRBJ2-1; D may be TRBD2 (5 bases). V was pared by 2 bases and J by 1 base, with 18 bases between. CDR1 is MNHEY, CDR2 SVGAGI, per germline. This CDR3 has 18 amino acids. CDR3: CASSYGLAGVWSYNEQFF. As DNA, the CDR3 is TGTGCCAGCAGTTACGGTCTAGCCGGGGTATGGTCCTACAATGAGCAGTTCTTC.

This clonotype turned up a few times. The V call is TRBV6-1, the J call TRBJ1-1; the D is unclear. This CDR3 is built from 17 residues. The germline V gene has CDR1 MNHNS and CDR2 SASEGT. V was shortened by 2 bases and J by 0 bases, with 16 bases between the two germline ends. This CDR3 is CASSEQYFESMNTEAFF. CDR3 bases: TGTGCCAGCAGTGAACAGTACTTCGAGTCCATGAACACTGAAGCTTTCTTT.

This chain links TRBV10-2 with TRBJ1-2; TRBD1 aligns across 9 bases. The CDR3 has 16 residues. Germline loops: CDR1 WSHSY, CDR2 SAAADI. Germline trimming cut 0 bases from V and 3 bases from J; bases unmatched to any gene: 5. CDR3 sequence (DNA): TGCGCCAGCAGTGAGTCCCAAACAGGGGGCTACTATGGCTACACCTTC. Translated, it gives CASSESQTGGYYGYTF.

The chain recombines TRBV28 with TRBJ1-1, with D possibly matching TRBD1 (5 bases). This CDR3 spans 15 amino acids. The V end was cut by 6 bases, the J end by 0 bases, with 14 bases between. Germline V gene sequence: CDR1 MDHEN, CDR2 SYDVKM. As DNA, the CDR3 is TGTGCCAGCAGCCCCACGCAGGGATTGAACACTGAAGCTTTCTTT. Translation: CASSPTQGLNTEAFF.

About this clonotype itself: Its ends do not fully match the called genes, so a read error is possible. The rearrangement joins TRBV7-6 to TRBJ2-3, with 9 positions matching TRBD2. The CDR3 runs 15 residues. Germline V gene data show CDR1 as SGHVS and CDR2 as FNYEAQ. CDR3 nucleotide sequence: TGTGCCAGCAGCTCCACCGGGACTAGCAAAGATACGCAGTATTTT. Amino acid sequence: CASSSTGTSKDTQYF.

V and J are TRBV12-3 or TRBV12-4 and TRBJ2-7; 8 positions match TRBD1. The CDR3 totals 15 residues. V was clipped by 4 bases and J by 3 bases; unmatched bases: 8. CDR3 amino acids: CASSSDREAYYEQYV. The CDR3 DNA reads TGTGCCAGCAGTTCGGACAGGGAAGCCTACTACGAGCAGTACGTC.

Notes on this clonotype: At one boundary the junction diverges from the germline segment, which might be a read error. The chain uses TRBV7-6 and TRBJ1-5, with D unclear. This CDR3 is 13 amino acids long. The germline V gene encodes CDR1 SGHVS and CDR2 FNYEAQ. The chain's CDR3 is CTSSPGSNQPQHF. CDR3 coding DNA: TGTACCAGCAGCCCCGGTAGCAATCAGCCCCAGCATTTT.

This clonotype occurred many times. The chain combines TRBV7-2 with TRBJ2-4; possible D gene TRBD1, 6 bases. With 5 bases removed from V and 7 bases from J, the gap between germline ends came to 12 bases. Per the germline V gene, CDR1 is SGHTA and CDR2 is FQGNSA. The CDR3 totals 13 residues. The CDR3 DNA reads as TGTGCCAGCAGCGACACAGGGTTCAACATTCAGTACTTC. Amino acid sequence: CASSDTGFNIQYF. Complete variable domain (other parts from reference TRBV7-2 and TRBJ2-4): GAGVSQSPSNKVTEKGKDVELRCDPISGHTALYWYRQSLGQGLEFLIYFQGNSAPDKSGLPSDRFSAERTGGSVSTLTIQRTQQEDSAVYLCASSDTGFNIQYFGAGTRLSVL.

This sequence joins TRBV3-1 and TRBJ1-2; the match to TRBD1 covers 7 bases. This CDR3 spans 16 amino acids. J gave up 2 bases and V 0 bases, and 6 bases lay outside the gene matches. The germline V gene encodes CDR1 LGHDT and CDR2 YNNKEL (reference sequence). CDR3 amino acids: CASSQETGTGNYGYTF. For the CDR3, the DNA is TGTGCCAGCAGCCAAGAGACAGGGACGGGAAACTATGGCTACACCTTC.

Ten or more counts support this clonotype. The chain uses TRBV7-6 and TRBJ2-1; 11 nucleotides line up with TRBD2. Trimming took 5 bases from V and 5 from J; bases not matched to a gene: 8. The CDR3 consists of 16 residues. Per germline, CDR1 SGHVS and CDR2 FNYEAQ. The CDR3 sequence is CASSIRLAGIHNEQFF. CDR3 in DNA: TGTGCCAGCAGCATCAGACTAGCGGGGATCCACAATGAGCAGTTCTTC.

To note about this clonotype: This is likely a read error, given that the CDR3 carries no conserved phenylalanine or tryptophan at its end. This sequence joins TRBV4-2 and TRBJ2-7; D might be TRBD2 (7 bases). The CDR3 spans 16 residues. Germline CDR1 is LGHNA and CDR2 is YNFKEQ. Between the trimmed V and J ends, which lost 0 bases and 4 bases, there was a span of 16 bases. DNA for the CDR3: TGTGCCAGCAGCCAAGATCTGAACGGGGGGCTATACGAGCAGTACGAC. Translation: CASSQDLNGGLYEQYD.

This clonotype was observed a few times. This chain uses TRBV5-4 with TRBJ1-2, with D maybe TRBD1 (5 bases). The V gene's germline CDR1 is SGHNT and CDR2 YYREEE (reference sequence). V lost 0 bases to trimming and J lost 3 bases, with 12 bases between them. The CDR3 sequence is 15 residues long. Here the CDR3 reads CASSLGSGQYYGYTF. The CDR3 DNA reads TGTGCCAGCAGCTTGGGATCGGGGCAGTACTATGGCTACACCTTC.

This clonotype was observed a few times. This rearrangement joins TRBV4-3 to TRBJ1-1, with D tentatively TRBD1 (6 bases). This CDR3 spans 15 amino acids. Germline-derived CDR1 and CDR2 are LGHNA and YSLEER. Deletions cut 1 base from V and 5 bases from J, with 14 bases between. Here the CDR3 reads CASSQGRGTWTEAFF. DNA for the CDR3: TGCGCCAGCAGCCAAGGGAGGGGGACTTGGACTGAAGCTTTCTTT.

Worth noting for this clonotype: This sequence may be a read error, since a much larger clone differs from it by one base. This chain joins TRBV7-9 and TRBJ1-1, with a weak D call TRBD1 (6 bases). The germline V gene encodes CDR1 SEHNR and CDR2 FQNEAQ (reference sequence). This CDR3 comprises 18 residues. CDR3 protein: CVSSPPRQEPPENTEAFF. CDR3 DNA sequence: TGTGTCAGCAGCCCCCCCAGACAGGAACCGCCTGAGAACACTGAAGCTTTCTTT.

This clonotype appeared once. The J gene is TRBJ2-7, the V gene TRBV7-3; unclear D gene. Germline V gene sequence: CDR1 SGHTA, CDR2 FQGTGA. The CDR3 has 14 residues. With 6 bases removed from V and 4 bases from J, the gap between germline ends came to 16 bases. Here the CDR3 DNA reads TGTGCCAGCAGTTCAGAACAAACCGAGTACGAGCAGTACTTC. Encoded protein: CASSSEQTEYEQYF.

The gene calls are TRBV6-5 and TRBJ2-7; D not certain. The length of the CDR3 is 13 residues. CDR1 MNHEY and CDR2 SVGAGI come from the germline V gene. With 4 bases removed from V and 4 bases from J, the gap between germline ends came to 11 bases. The CDR3 DNA sequence: TGTGCCAGCAGTTCCTCGACCTTATACGAGCAGTACTTC. The encoded protein is CASSSSTLYEQYF.

This clonotype was detected only a few times. The CDR3 region has the DNA TGTGCCAGCAGCCCCCAGGGGTTTGACGAGCAGTACGTC. Amino acids: CASSPQGFDEQYV. The gene calls are TRBV11-2 and TRBJ2-7; maybe TRBD1 (6 bases). Germline CDR1 reads SGHAT; CDR2 reads FQNNGV. The CDR3 sequence is 13 residues long. The V end was cut by 5 bases, the J end by 5 bases, with 13 bases between.

This chain uses TRBV11-3 with TRBJ1-1; no firm D call. The germline V and J ends were trimmed by 5 bases and 4 bases, with 17 bases remaining between them. The CDR3 runs 15 residues. Germline lookup yields CDR1 SGHNT and CDR2 YENEEA. The CDR3 coding sequence is TGTGCCAGCAGCAAATCCGCTGGGGATATCACTGAAGCTTTCTTT. Its translation is CASSKSAGDITEAFF.

Points on this clonotype: At one boundary the junction diverges from the germline segment, which might be a read error. This chain joins TRBV25-1 and TRBJ1-4; D is unresolved. The V gene's germline CDR1 is MGHDK and CDR2 SYGVNS. This CDR3 is 15 amino acids long. The DNA of the CDR3 is TGTGCCAGCAGCGAATCGAGAGGCCGTAATGAAAAACTGCTTTTT. It yields the protein CASSESRGRNEKLLF. Combining the CDR3 with reference TRBV25-1 and TRBJ1-4 gives the whole variable domain EADIYQTPRYLVIGTGKKITLECSQTMGHDKMYWYQQDPGMELHLIHYSYGVNSTEKGDLSSESTVSRIRTEHFPLTLESARPSHTSQYLCASSESRGRNEKLLFGSGTQLSVL.

This clonotype was found many times. The rearrangement links TRBV7-2 to TRBJ1-5, with 7 bases that match TRBD1. Germline CDR1 is SGHTA and CDR2 is FQGNSA. The CDR3 extends over 15 amino acids. V shed 3 bases, J shed 5 bases, and the junction held 7 bases outside the gene matches. This CDR3 reads CASSFTGTEDQPQHF. CDR3 nucleotides: TGTGCCAGCAGCTTCACCGGGACAGAAGATCAGCCCCAGCATTTT.

The chain uses TRBV19 and TRBJ2-1; D is unresolved. This CDR3 has 15 residues. Germline-derived CDR1 and CDR2 are LNHDA and SQIVND (reference sequence). V shed 3 bases and J shed 0 bases, with 9 bases lying between them. The CDR3: CASSMVPISYNEQFF. CDR3 sequence (DNA): TGTGCCAGTAGTATGGTACCGATCTCCTACAATGAGCAGTTCTTC.